These T cell receptor beta chains were read from a single sample in a study of T cell responses to AZD1222 COVID-19 vaccine. This table comes from immunoSEQ multiplex PCR, and its TCRdb copy is limited to in-frame clones, with some not included. The data contain tens of thousands of clones, over 75% of them singletons. This material consisted of peripheral blood, taken on day 0 of AZD1222 vaccination. Source of these receptors: an adult in good health. CDR3s include the opening cysteine and the closing phenylalanine or tryptophan. A D gene is named only where the DNA matches it firmly. Some rows have no size entry. The others give once, few or many, or a class for an expanded clone.

J gene: TRBJ2-5
clone size: -
V gene: TRBV5-6
D gene: -
CDR3 DNA: TGTGCCAGCAGCGCGACTGCGACCCAGTACTTC
CDR3 protein: CASSATATQYF

J gene: TRBJ1-2
clone size: -
V gene: TRBV4-1
D gene: TRBD1
CDR3 DNA: TGCGCCAGCAGCCCTGGGACAGGGGGTAACTATGGCTACACCTTC
CDR3 protein: CASSPGTGGNYGYTF

J gene: TRBJ2-2
clone size: -
V gene: TRBV4-1
D gene: TRBD1
CDR3 DNA: TGCGCCAGCAGCCAGGCAGGGCCGGGACAGGAGAACACCGGGGAGCTGTTTTTT
CDR3 protein: CASSQAGPGQENTGELFF

J gene: TRBJ1-2
clone size: once
V gene: TRBV30
D gene: TRBD1
CDR3 DNA: TGTGCCTGGAGTCCGGGACAGATTGGCTACACCTTC
CDR3 protein: CAWSPGQIGYTF

J gene: TRBJ1-6
clone size: -
V gene: TRBV30
D gene: -
CDR3 DNA: TGTGCCTGGGCGGGCCATAGGATAGACTCACCCCTCCACTTT
CDR3 protein: CAWAGHRIDSPLHF

J gene: TRBJ1-4
clone size: -
V gene: TRBV7-9
D gene: TRBD1
CDR3 DNA: TGTGCCAGCAGCGGATACAGGGGCGTTGATTCAACTAATGAAAAACTGTTTTTT
CDR3 protein: CASSGYRGVDSTNEKLFF

J gene: TRBJ2-3
clone size: -
V gene: TRBV6-1
D gene: TRBD2
CDR3 DNA: TGTGCCGGCTCCGGGAGGCAGGCCTCCACAGATACGCAGTATTTT
CDR3 protein: CAGSGRQASTDTQYF

J gene: TRBJ2-7
clone size: -
V gene: TRBV3-1/TRBV3-2
D gene: -
CDR3 DNA: TGTGCCAGCAGCCAAGTAGGCCGAACCTACGAGCAGTACTTC
CDR3 protein: CASSQVGRTYEQYF

J gene: TRBJ1-6
clone size: -
V gene: TRBV6-5
D gene: -
CDR3 DNA: TGTGCCAGCAGTCCTACTAATTCACCCCTCCACTTT
CDR3 protein: CASSPTNSPLHF

J gene: TRBJ1-3
clone size: -
V gene: TRBV7-2
D gene: TRBD1
CDR3 DNA: TGTGCCAGCAGCTTAGGGCTCGGGACAGGGTCAGGAAACACCATATATTTT
CDR3 protein: CASSLGLGTGSGNTIYF

J gene: TRBJ1-5
clone size: -
V gene: TRBV19
D gene: -
CDR3 DNA: TGTGCCAGTAGTACAGGGAGGTCCAATCAGCCCCAGCATTTT
CDR3 protein: CASSTGRSNQPQHF

J gene: TRBJ1-6
clone size: -
V gene: TRBV23-1
D gene: TRBD1
CDR3 DNA: TGCGCCAGCAGTCAAAGGGGGCAGGACAAAGATTCACCCCTCCACTTT
CDR3 protein: CASSQRGQDKDSPLHF

J gene: TRBJ1-2
clone size: -
V gene: TRBV6-4
D gene: -
CDR3 DNA: TGTGCCAGCAGTGACCATCTCTCGGGGGTTGGTGGCTACACCTTC
CDR3 protein: CASSDHLSGVGGYTF

J gene: TRBJ1-6
clone size: -
V gene: TRBV6-1
D gene: -
CDR3 DNA: TGTGCCAGCAGTGAGGGCAGCAGGGGTTATTCACCCCTCCACTTT
CDR3 protein: CASSEGSRGYSPLHF

J gene: TRBJ2-7
clone size: -
V gene: TRBV4-1
D gene: TRBD2
CDR3 DNA: TGCGCCAGCAGCCAAGAAGTCATGACACTAGCGGGGATGTCCTACGAGCAGTACTTC
CDR3 protein: CASSQEVMTLAGMSYEQYF

J gene: TRBJ2-3
clone size: -
V gene: TRBV4-1
D gene: -
CDR3 DNA: TGCGCCAGCAGCCAAGTCCTTACCTCGGCCAATACGCAGTATTTT
CDR3 protein: CASSQVLTSANTQYF

J gene: TRBJ1-2
clone size: -
V gene: TRBV7-9
D gene: -
CDR3 DNA: TGTGCCGGAGGACCCCCCGGCGGCGGCTACACCTTC
CDR3 protein: CAGGPPGGGYTF

J gene: TRBJ2-2
clone size: -
V gene: TRBV30
D gene: -
CDR3 DNA: TGTGCCTGGAGTGTAATGGGGACCGGGGAGCTGTTTTTT
CDR3 protein: CAWSVMGTGELFF

J gene: TRBJ1-2
clone size: -
V gene: TRBV5-6
D gene: -
CDR3 DNA: TGTGCCAGCAGCTCTTTTGGGGTCGGCTACACCTTC
CDR3 protein: CASSSFGVGYTF

J gene: TRBJ2-2
clone size: -
V gene: TRBV28
D gene: TRBD1
CDR3 DNA: TGTGCCAGCAGACCGACAGGGGTGAAGGGCGGGGAGCTGTTTTTT
CDR3 protein: CASRPTGVKGGELFF

J gene: TRBJ2-4
clone size: once
V gene: TRBV30
D gene: TRBD1
CDR3 DNA: TGTGCCTTAACAGGGGATGCGAGAAACATTCAGTACTTC
CDR3 protein: CALTGDARNIQYF

J gene: TRBJ1-5
clone size: -
V gene: TRBV4-1
D gene: -
CDR3 DNA: TGCGCCAGCAGCCAAGTATATGGAAATCAGCCCCAGCATTTT
CDR3 protein: CASSQVYGNQPQHF

J gene: TRBJ2-5
clone size: -
V gene: TRBV12-5
D gene: -
CDR3 DNA: TGTGCTAGTCAGGACGGGAATCAAGAGACCCAGTACTTC
CDR3 protein: CASQDGNQETQYF

J gene: TRBJ1-4
clone size: -
V gene: TRBV30
D gene: TRBD1
CDR3 DNA: TGTGCCTGCAACAGACAGGGAACTAATGAAAAACTGTTTTTT
CDR3 protein: CACNRQGTNEKLFF

J gene: TRBJ2-3
clone size: few
V gene: TRBV11-1
D gene: TRBD1
CDR3 DNA: TGTGCCAGCAGCTTAGGGACAGGGGACACAGATACGCAGTATTTT
CDR3 protein: CASSLGTGDTDTQYF

J gene: TRBJ1-1
clone size: few
V gene: TRBV7-8
D gene: -
CDR3 DNA: TGTGCCAGCAGCTTGGGAAGGCCTTGGGGCACTGAAGCTTTCTTT
CDR3 protein: CASSLGRPWGTEAFF

J gene: TRBJ2-3
clone size: few
V gene: TRBV11-2
D gene: -
CDR3 DNA: TGTGCCAGCAGCTTAATTATAGGGGCAGATACGCAGTATTTT
CDR3 protein: CASSLIIGADTQYF

J gene: TRBJ2-1
clone size: -
V gene: TRBV19
D gene: TRBD2
CDR3 DNA: TGTGCCAGTAGTATAGGACGGCTAGCGGGGGGATACAATGAGCAGTTCTTC
CDR3 protein: CASSIGRLAGGYNEQFF

J gene: TRBJ1-1
clone size: -
V gene: TRBV5-4
D gene: -
CDR3 DNA: TGTGCCAGCAGCTTAGTGTCAGGAGGTGAAGCTTTCTTT
CDR3 protein: CASSLVSGGEAFF

J gene: TRBJ2-7
clone size: -
V gene: TRBV19
D gene: -
CDR3 DNA: TGTGCCAGTAGTTTCCGGTGGGAGTACGAGCAGTACTTC
CDR3 protein: CASSFRWEYEQYF

J gene: TRBJ1-1
clone size: few
V gene: TRBV6-2/TRBV6-3
D gene: -
CDR3 DNA: TGTGCCAGCACCCCGAGTCCCCCTCTGGGAGCTTTCTTT
CDR3 protein: CASTPSPPLGAFF

J gene: TRBJ2-4
clone size: -
V gene: TRBV9
D gene: TRBD1
CDR3 DNA: TGTGCCAGCAGCGGACAGGGGGCACGGAACATTCAGTACTTC
CDR3 protein: CASSGQGARNIQYF

J gene: TRBJ1-5
clone size: few
V gene: TRBV28
D gene: -
CDR3 DNA: TGTGCCAGCAACCCCCTTTTGGGGGAGAATCAGCCCCAGCATTTT
CDR3 protein: CASNPLLGENQPQHF

J gene: TRBJ2-7
clone size: -
V gene: TRBV27
D gene: TRBD1
CDR3 DNA: TGTGCCAGCAGTCTCTACAGGACAGGGAGCGCCTACGAGCAGTACTTC
CDR3 protein: CASSLYRTGSAYEQYF

J gene: TRBJ1-6
clone size: -
V gene: TRBV9
D gene: -
CDR3 DNA: TGTGCCAGCAGCGTAGAGGGGACCCCCTATAATTCACCCCTCCACTTT
CDR3 protein: CASSVEGTPYNSPLHF

J gene: TRBJ1-2
clone size: -
V gene: TRBV6-1
D gene: -
CDR3 DNA: TGTGCCAGCAGTGAACCAGGGCGGATAGTAGGCTACACCTTC
CDR3 protein: CASSEPGRIVGYTF

J gene: TRBJ1-1
clone size: -
V gene: TRBV2
D gene: TRBD1
CDR3 DNA: TGTGCCAGCAGGGTTACAGGGGTGAGCACTGAAGCTTTCTTT
CDR3 protein: CASRVTGVSTEAFF

J gene: TRBJ1-1
clone size: -
V gene: TRBV20-1
D gene: -
CDR3 DNA: TGCAGTGCTAGTGGAGGGTCGAACACTGAAGCTTTCTTT
CDR3 protein: CSASGGSNTEAFF

J gene: TRBJ2-1
clone size: once
V gene: TRBV7-9
D gene: -
CDR3 DNA: TGTGCCAGCAGCTTAGTCCCTAGGACTGGAGATGAGCAGTTCTTC
CDR3 protein: CASSLVPRTGDEQFF

J gene: TRBJ2-7
clone size: once
V gene: TRBV6-5
D gene: -
CDR3 DNA: TGTGCCAGCAGTTACTCGCCGCGGACAGATTACGAGCAGTACTTC
CDR3 protein: CASSYSPRTDYEQYF

J gene: TRBJ1-3
clone size: once
V gene: TRBV2
D gene: -
CDR3 DNA: TGTGCCAGCAGTGATAGAACTGGGTCCCGGAGGGACACCATATATTTT
CDR3 protein: CASSDRTGSRRDTIYF

J gene: TRBJ2-5
clone size: -
V gene: TRBV7-3
D gene: -
CDR3 DNA: TGTGCCAGCAGCCTGGGCGGAGGCTACCCCCAAGAGACCCAGTACTTC
CDR3 protein: CASSLGGGYPQETQYF

J gene: TRBJ2-3
clone size: -
V gene: TRBV2
D gene: -
CDR3 DNA: TGTGCCAGCAAGCGCCCGGGGTCTAGCACAGATACGCAGTATTTT
CDR3 protein: CASKRPGSSTDTQYF

J gene: TRBJ1-2
clone size: -
V gene: TRBV4-1
D gene: -
CDR3 DNA: TGCGCCAGCAGCCAAGAAAGGTACAGGTTTGATAACTATGGCTACACCTTC
CDR3 protein: CASSQERYRFDNYGYTF

J gene: TRBJ1-1
clone size: -
V gene: TRBV30
D gene: -
CDR3 DNA: TGTGCCTGGAGTCCCAGTCCCAGCACACAGAACACTGAAGCTTTCTTT
CDR3 protein: CAWSPSPSTQNTEAFF

J gene: TRBJ1-6
clone size: -
V gene: TRBV4-1
D gene: TRBD1
CDR3 DNA: TGCGCCAGCAGCCAAGCCTGGGAGGGGACAGGGGGTTCACCCCTCCACTTT
CDR3 protein: CASSQAWEGTGGSPLHF

J gene: TRBJ1-1
clone size: -
V gene: TRBV5-1
D gene: TRBD1
CDR3 DNA: TGCGCCAGCAGCTTTGGGACAGGCCTAAAAGAAGCTTTCTTT
CDR3 protein: CASSFGTGLKEAFF

J gene: TRBJ2-2
clone size: few
V gene: TRBV7-6
D gene: TRBD2
CDR3 DNA: TGTGCCAGCAGCTTAGATAGCGGGGCGAACACCGGGGAGCTGTTTTTT
CDR3 protein: CASSLDSGANTGELFF

J gene: TRBJ2-5
clone size: -
V gene: TRBV28
D gene: -
CDR3 DNA: TGTGCCAGCAGTTTGGGACGGTCAGAGACCCAGTACTTC
CDR3 protein: CASSLGRSETQYF

J gene: TRBJ1-4
clone size: -
V gene: TRBV3-1/TRBV3-2
D gene: TRBD1
CDR3 DNA: TGTGCCAGCAGGCAAGAGCGGGACAGGGGGCTAGTAGAAAAACTGTTTTTT
CDR3 protein: CASRQERDRGLVEKLFF